Below, one T cell receptor beta chain is given with its context. The CDR3 length is 15 residues. V was pared by 8 bases and J by 0 bases, with 17 bases between. Germline V gene lookup returns CDR1 SGHVS and CDR2 FQNEAQ. These data originate in a study of cytomegalovirus exposure and HLA in healthy donors. TCRdb's copy holds only in-frame clones and misses some; the assay was immunoSEQ multiplex PCR. Found here are about 66,000 clones, approximately 97% of them singletons; the top ten hold roughly 1.6%. The sequencing sample was made of PBMCs. The rearrangement joins TRBV7-8 to TRBJ2-7; D perhaps matches TRBD2 (6 bases). This clonotype originated in a woman under 30 in good health and CMV-seropositive. The CDR3 sequence is CASAIREESSYEQYF. CDR3 bases: TGTGCCAGCGCCATTAGGGAGGAAAGCTCCTACGAGCAGTACTTC.